This TCR beta chain appears in the sequencing data of a study of blood T cells in healthy people across ages. Per sample, no less than 5 micrograms of total RNA were extracted. Sample-barcoded 5' priming and a J-beta primer mix drove a second PCR of about 6 to 12 cycles. TCRdb itself ran the 5' RACE reads through MiXCR, one entry per CDR3 protein. The sample has 700,000 to 900,000 distinct CDR3 sequences; about 26% are singletons. Trimming stripped 2 bases from V and 1 base from J, with 5 bases between. Germline V CDR1 and CDR2: SNHLY, FYNNEI. The CDR3 loop spans 14 amino acids. Study-wide results and limits: More naive CD4+ cells and higher diversity were found in long-lived than in aged donors. Any conclusive comparison of naive versus antigen-experienced cells was prevented by using unsorted PBMCs.

Concerning this clonotype itself: Its antigen is not identified.

This sample also appeared in a second study, on T cells of mothers and their children.

The rearrangement uses TRBV2 and TRBJ2-2; no firm D call. The TCR comes from a boy aged 5 to 17 in good health. Sequenced material: blood. The CDR3 spells CASSEKRNTGELFF. Here the CDR3 DNA reads TGTGCCAGCAGTGAAAAGAGGAACACCGGGGAGCTGTTTTTT. The full variable domain, with the rest looked up from reference TRBV2 and TRBJ2-2, is EPEVTQTPSHQVTQMGQEVILRCVPISNHLYFYWYRQILGQKVEFLVSFYNNEISEKSEIFDDQFSVERPDGSNFTLKIRSTKLEDSAMYFCASSEKRNTGELFFGEGSRLTVL.